This TCR beta chain was recorded in a study of T cells after yellow fever vaccination (dated by TCRdb to about 2019). At the level of the whole study: The SMART-Seq v4 Ultra Low Input RNA kit was used to prepare libraries from fractions with low cell numbers. The cohort comprised two healthy male donors, one aged 18 to 29 and one aged 30 to 39 years. Blood samples were taken at several timepoints before and after primary and secondary immunization, and bulk PBMC replicates and cell subsets were isolated. To track T-cell clones before and after primary and booster YFV17D yellow fever vaccination, bulk TCR alpha and beta repertoires were sequenced longitudinally. What the study reported, not specific to this receptor: Only a couple of donors were included in the study, so the extent to which the findings can be generalized is limited. A small share of clonotypes occurred in both CD4 and CD8 compartments, likely arising from convergent recombination. Computational filtering was required because FACS-sorted repertoires could contain abundant contaminating clonotypes from the bulk population. The secondary T-cell response was found to be weaker but faster than the primary response, with a peak reached on day 5 rather than on day 15. After the booster, most of the clones that had expanded following primary vaccination were detected again (96% of CD4 and 85% to 90% of CD8), which suggests that memory was broadly maintained.

TCR cDNA was synthesized by 5'RACE template switching, which introduced a universal primer site and unique molecular identifiers. Priming for cDNA synthesis came from both the TCR alpha and TCR beta constant segments. Libraries were amplified in two PCR steps, with sample barcodes and sequencing adapters added in the second step. Sequencing of libraries was done on Illumina HiSeq 2500 (2x100 bp) or NovaSeq (2x150 bp). Processing in the source paper ran as follows. MIGEC was used to demultiplex reads and collapse the reads into UMI consensus sequences, and MiXCR was used for V(D)J alignment. Clonotypes responding to the vaccine were identified with edgeR on replicate PBMC samples, with the criteria of FDR below 0.01 and a log2 fold change above 5 up to day 15. Each bulk clonotype was labeled CD4 or CD8 based on which sequenced repertoire, CD4 or CD8, contained the clonotype at higher abundance. TCRdb reprocessing: public reads trimmed at Q25 with fastp, clones called with MiXCR, in-frame beta chains kept. Rows with a matching CDR3 protein are joined into one entry that keeps the most common DNA and genes. Here the V and J calls rest on TCRdb's processing, not on the authors' analysis. The sample includes about 300,000 distinct CDR3 sequences, with around 6.8% observed a single time. The ten largest clones represent roughly a sixth of the sample.

Explained via the paper, the treatment or condition label denotes: live attenuated yellow fever vaccine strain. At every blood-draw timepoint, two biological replicates of bulk PBMCs were collected. PBMCs were isolated from peripheral blood using a standard Ficoll-Paque protocol. RNA was extracted with TriZol from bulk PBMCs, CD4 and CD8 fractions, and dextramer-positive and dextramer-negative fractions. A note on this clonotype: The antigen this receptor binds is unknown. Qualities for individual bases were not recorded, and no much larger clone is one base off.

CDR1 and CDR2 are read off the germline V gene as SGHTA and FQGNSA. The junction carries 12 bases between V and J, which are trimmed by 3 bases and 0 bases respectively. The CDR3, cysteine through phenylalanine, is 16 amino acids long. Only the CDR3 part of the read is kept: 48 bases, read in frame from the first base. The sample was PBMCs, taken around 45 days after the first yellow fever vaccination. The chain couples TRBV7-2 to TRBJ1-3, with no confidently assigned D gene. The clonotype originates from a man aged 18 to 29 who received the YFV17D yellow fever vaccine. CDR3 region: CASSFNPGLSGNTIYF. The DNA sequence is given as TGTGCCAGCAGCTTTAACCCCGGTCTCTCTGGAAACACCATATATTTT.